This TCR beta chain was sequenced in a study of T cell changes during pregnancy in multiple sclerosis. V shed 0 bases and J 7 bases; nucleotides not matched to a gene: 1. The CDR3 covers 14 residues. Looked up from germline, CDR1 is MNHEY and CDR2 is SVGAGI. The repertoire was sequenced with immunoSEQ multiplex PCR; TCRdb's copy has only in-frame clones and lacks some. The sample has approximately 88,000 clones; roughly 93% are singletons. The specimen was peripheral blood, collected in the third trimester of pregnancy. The sequence came from a female donor with multiple sclerosis, enrolled in a pregnancy study. The chain joins TRBV6-5 to TRBJ2-1; TRBD2 matches at 9 bases. The CDR3 loop is CASSYSTSGNEQFF. CDR3 DNA: TGTGCCAGCAGTTACTCAACTAGCGGGAATGAGCAGTTCTTC.